This TCR beta chain was sequenced during a study of shared clonotypes between healthy human individuals. The CDR3 contains 17 residues. Germline V CDR1 and CDR2: LNHNV, YYDKDF (reference sequence). V was clipped by 0 bases and J by 0 bases; unmatched bases: 4. The repertoire was sequenced with immunoSEQ multiplex PCR; TCRdb's copy has only in-frame clones and lacks some. Altogether around 700,000 clones are present, about 90% being singletons, with the ten largest covering nearly 25%. Positively selected for CCR7, the CD45RO-negative cells used as naive CD8 cells excluded terminally differentiated effector memory CD45RA+ cells.

The sequence derives from a young man in good health. Sample: naive CD8+ T cells sorted from blood. The rearrangement joins TRBV15 to TRBJ2-7, with 11 bases matching TRBD2. The CDR3 coding sequence is TGTGCCACCAGCAGAGATAGGGGACTAGCGGACTCCTACGAGCAGTACTTC. The encoded protein is CATSRDRGLADSYEQYF.